One sample yielded the 3 T cell receptor beta chains listed below, sequenced in a study of breast tumors, draining lymph nodes, adjacent tissues. Samples came from axillary lymph nodes draining the breast cancer. From the multiplex PCR reads, TCRdb called clonotypes with MiXCR, one entry per CDR3 protein. The sample has 270,000 or so distinct CDR3 sequences, 30% seen once. Sequencing was done on a sample of axillary lymph node tissue. Receptors were obtained from a female donor with breast cancer. Some clones in this sample may be carry-over from other donors' samples.

Regarding this clonotype: This may come from a read error, since a much larger clone is one base off. This chain links TRBV19 with TRBJ2-7, with 9 positions matching TRBD1. V lost 10 bases, J lost 2 bases, and 12 bases stayed unmatched. Germline CDR1 and CDR2: LNHDA and SQIVND (reference sequence). The CDR3 loop spans 15 amino acids. CDR3 sequence reads: CATSGGTGRAYEQYF. In DNA form, the CDR3 reads TGTGCCACCTCGGGCGGGACAGGGCGCGCCTACGAGCAGTACTTC.

Notes on this clonotype: A much larger clone lies one base from this, so it may be a read error. The final CDR3 position lacks the conserved phenylalanine or tryptophan, pointing to a likely read error. This chain connects TRBV20-1 to TRBJ1-5; 11 bases match TRBD1. Germline CDR1 is DFQATT and CDR2 is SNEGSKA (reference sequence). Trimming took 1 base from V and 0 from J; bases not matched to a gene: 8. There are 18 residues in the CDR3. CDR3 sequence: CSARAGTGGVYSNQPQHS. The CDR3 DNA reads TGCAGTGCTAGAGCCGGGACAGGGGGAGTATATAGCAATCAGCCCCAGCATTCT.

There are a few counts of this clonotype. This chain joins TRBV28 and TRBJ2-5; D remains ambiguous. CDR3 length: 15 amino acids. CDR1 and CDR2 from the germline V gene are MDHEN and SYDVKM. Deletions cut 5 bases from V and 1 base from J, with 14 bases between. The CDR3 here is CASSPSIGGQETQYF. CDR3 in DNA: TGTGCCAGCAGTCCGAGTATTGGCGGCCAAGAGACCCAGTACTTC.